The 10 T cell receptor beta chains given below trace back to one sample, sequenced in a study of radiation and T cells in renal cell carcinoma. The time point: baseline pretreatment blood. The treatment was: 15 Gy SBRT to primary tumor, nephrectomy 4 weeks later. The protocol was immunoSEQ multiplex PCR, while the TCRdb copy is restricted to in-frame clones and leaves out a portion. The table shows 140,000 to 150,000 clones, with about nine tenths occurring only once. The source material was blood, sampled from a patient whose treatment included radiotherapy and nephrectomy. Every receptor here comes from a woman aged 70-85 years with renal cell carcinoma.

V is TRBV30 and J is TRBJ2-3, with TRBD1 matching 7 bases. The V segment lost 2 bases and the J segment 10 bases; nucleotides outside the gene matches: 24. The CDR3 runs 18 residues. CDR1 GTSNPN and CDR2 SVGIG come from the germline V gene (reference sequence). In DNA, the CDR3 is TGTGCCTGGAGTTTAACCGGCAGGGACAGAGAAGGATACAGCGCGCAGTATTTT. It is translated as CAWSLTGRDREGYSAQYF.

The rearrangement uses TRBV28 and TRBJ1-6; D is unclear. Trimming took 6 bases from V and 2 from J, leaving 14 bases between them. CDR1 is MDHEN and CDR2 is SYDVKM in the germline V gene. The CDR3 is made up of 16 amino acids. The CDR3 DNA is TGTGCCAGCAGACCTCCTGGCGGACCCTATAATTCACCCCTCCACTTT. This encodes CASRPPGGPYNSPLHF.

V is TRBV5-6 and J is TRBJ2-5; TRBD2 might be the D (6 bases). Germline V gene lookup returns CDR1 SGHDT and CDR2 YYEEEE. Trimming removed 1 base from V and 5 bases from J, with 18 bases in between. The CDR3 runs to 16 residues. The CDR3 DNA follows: TGTGCCAGCAGCTTGACGGGGGTCGGGCTATCGGAGACCCAGTACTTC. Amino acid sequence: CASSLTGVGLSETQYF.

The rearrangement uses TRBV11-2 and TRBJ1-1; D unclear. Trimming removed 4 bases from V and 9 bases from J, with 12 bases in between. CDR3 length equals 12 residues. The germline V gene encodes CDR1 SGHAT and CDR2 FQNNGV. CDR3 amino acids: CASSSGEGQAFF. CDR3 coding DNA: TGTGCCAGCAGCTCCGGCGAGGGCCAAGCTTTCTTT.

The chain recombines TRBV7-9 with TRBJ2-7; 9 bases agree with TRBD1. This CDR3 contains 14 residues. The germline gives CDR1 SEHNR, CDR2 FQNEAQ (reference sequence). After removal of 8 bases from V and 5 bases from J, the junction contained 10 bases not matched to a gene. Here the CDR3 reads CASGLGGQGNEQYF. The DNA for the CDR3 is TGTGCCAGCGGGTTAGGGGGACAGGGAAACGAGCAGTACTTC.

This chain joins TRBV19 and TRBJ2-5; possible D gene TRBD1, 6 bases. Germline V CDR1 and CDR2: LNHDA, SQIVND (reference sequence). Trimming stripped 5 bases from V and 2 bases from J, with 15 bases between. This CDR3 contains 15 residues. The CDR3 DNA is TGTGCCAGTAGTGGCCGACAGGTAAAGCAAGAGACCCAGTACTTC. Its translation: CASSGRQVKQETQYF.

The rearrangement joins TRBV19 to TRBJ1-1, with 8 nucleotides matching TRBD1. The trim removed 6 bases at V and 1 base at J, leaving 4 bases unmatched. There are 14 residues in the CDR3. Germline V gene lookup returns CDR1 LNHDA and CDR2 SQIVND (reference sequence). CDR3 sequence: CASRGQGTNTEAFF. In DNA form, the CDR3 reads TGTGCCAGTAGAGGACAGGGTACGAACACTGAAGCTTTCTTT.

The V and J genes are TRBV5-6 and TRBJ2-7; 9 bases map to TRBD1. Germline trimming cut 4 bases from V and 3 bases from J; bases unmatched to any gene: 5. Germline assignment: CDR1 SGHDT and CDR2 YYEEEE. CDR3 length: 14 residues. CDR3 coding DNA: TGTGCCAGCAGCCAAACGACAGGGGGCTACGAGCAGTACTTC. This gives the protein CASSQTTGGYEQYF.

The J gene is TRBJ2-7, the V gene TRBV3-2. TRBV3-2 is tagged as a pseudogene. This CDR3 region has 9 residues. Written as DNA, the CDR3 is TGTGCCAGCAGCCATCTGGATTTGGTC. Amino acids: CASSHLDLV.

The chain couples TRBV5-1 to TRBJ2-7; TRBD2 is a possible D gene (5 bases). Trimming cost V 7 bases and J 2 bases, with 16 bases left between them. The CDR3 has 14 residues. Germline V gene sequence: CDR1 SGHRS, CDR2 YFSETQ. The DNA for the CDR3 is TGCGCCAGCTCAAGGGAGCGGCCCACCTACGAGCAGTACTTC. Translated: CASSRERPTYEQYF.